One and the same sample provided the 17 T cell receptor beta chains below, sequenced in a study of early T cells in non-severe SARS-CoV-2 infection. TCRdb called the 5' RACE reads again in MiXCR, with one record for every CDR3 protein. The table shows 100,000 to 150,000 distinct CDR3 sequences, with under 15% occurring only once. The sequenced sample consisted of whole blood. All receptors come from an adult who was a healthcare worker with PCR-confirmed SARS-CoV-2 infection or an uninfected control (not recorded which).

This clonotype was counted at least ten times. The chain joins TRBV3-1 to TRBJ1-2; D unclear. Germline V gives CDR1 LGHDT, CDR2 YNNKEL (reference sequence). V lost 2 bases to trimming and J lost 5 bases, with 12 bases between them. The CDR3 sequence is 14 residues long. The CDR3 spells CASSQMDVSYGYTF. The CDR3 coding sequence is TGTGCCAGCAGCCAAATGGACGTTTCTTATGGCTACACCTTC.

At least ten counts were recorded for this clonotype. The chain is built from TRBV27 and TRBJ1-4; 9 bases match TRBD1. The CDR3 has 15 residues. From germline, CDR1 is MNHEY and CDR2 SMNVEV (reference sequence). V shed 6 bases and J 7 bases; nucleotides not matched to a gene: 9. The CDR3 loop reads CASSPGDRVVEKLFF. The CDR3 DNA is TGTGCCAGCAGCCCAGGGGACAGGGTAGTTGAAAAACTGTTTTTT.

This clonotype turned up a few times. The chain couples TRBV7-2 to TRBJ1-5; D unresolved. There are 12 residues in the CDR3. CDR1 and CDR2 from the germline V gene are SGHTA and FQGNSA. V lost 1 base and J 7 bases, leaving 5 bases between the germline ends. This CDR3 is CASSLVTQPQHF. The CDR3 DNA reads TGTGCCAGCAGCTTAGTGACGCAGCCCCAGCATTTT.

The table lists this clonotype with a count of one. Here the CDR3 DNA reads TGTGCCAGCAGTCGATTTAGCAATCAGCCCCAGCATTTT. The encoded protein is CASSRFSNQPQHF. The chain combines TRBV3-1 with TRBJ1-5; D unclear. From germline, CDR1 is LGHDT and CDR2 YNNKEL (reference sequence). With 6 bases removed from V and 0 bases from J, the gap between germline ends came to 6 bases. CDR3 length: 13 residues.

Only a few counts were recorded for this clonotype. V is TRBV14 and J is TRBJ2-1, with D possibly being TRBD1 or TRBD2 (5 bases each). The CDR3 spans 14 residues. Germline V gene sequence: CDR1 SGHDN, CDR2 FVKESK. V lost 0 bases and J 4 bases, leaving 7 bases between the germline ends. The CDR3 sequence is CASSQDWGYNEQFF. The CDR3 region has the DNA TGTGCCAGCAGCCAAGACTGGGGGTACAATGAGCAGTTCTTC.

As for this clonotype: Since the CDR3 does not end with the conserved phenylalanine or tryptophan, this likely comes from a read error. The chain recombines TRBV6-5 with TRBJ1-1; maybe TRBD1 (5 bases). The CDR3 has 12 amino acids. Trimming cost V 7 bases and J 4 bases, with 10 bases left between them. Germline lookup yields CDR1 MNHEY and CDR2 SVGAGI. CDR3 sequence: CASNGATTEAFS. CDR3 sequence (DNA): TGTGCCAGCAACGGGGCTACCACTGAAGCTTTCTCT.

This clonotype was found a few times. This chain connects TRBV6-6 to TRBJ2-2, with unresolved D. The CDR3 has 15 residues. CDR1 and CDR2 (germline): MNHNY, SVGAGI (reference sequence). Trimming stripped 2 bases from V and 3 bases from J, with 10 bases between. For the CDR3, the DNA is TGTGCCAGCAGTTACCCCGCAAAGGACACCGGGGAGCTGTTTTTT. Translated, it gives CASSYPAKDTGELFF.

This clonotype turned up a few times. An end of the junction differs from the germline gene, which may be a read error. V usage is TRBV7-9 and J usage is TRBJ2-7; D tentatively reads TRBD1 or TRBD2 (5 bases each). The CDR3 is made up of 12 amino acids. The germline V gene has CDR1 SEHNR and CDR2 FQNEAQ (reference sequence). The CDR3 DNA reads TGTGCCAGCAGCACACACCGGGACCGCGCTCCCTTC. Its protein product is CASSTHRDRAPF.

The rearrangement links TRBV10-2 to TRBJ1-1; D is possibly TRBD1 (5 bases). V was trimmed by 8 bases and J by 3 bases, leaving 19 bases between them. Germline CDR1 WSHSY, CDR2 SAAADI. CDR3 size: 15 residues. Here the CDR3 reads CASSIGGSRYTEAFF. The CDR3 bases are TGCGCCAGCTCAATCGGGGGATCGAGGTACACTGAAGCTTTCTTT.

This clonotype was seen only a few times. In nucleotides, the CDR3 is TGTGCCAGCAGTTACTCAAGTCATAGGTCCTACAATGAGCAGTTCTTC. It codes for CASSYSSHRSYNEQFF. The genes are TRBV6-6 and TRBJ2-1; no reliable D call. The CDR3 is made up of 16 amino acids. CDR1 and CDR2 (germline): MNHNY, SVGAGI (reference sequence). Trimming removed 0 bases from V and 1 base from J, with 10 bases in between.

The chain links TRBV20-1 to TRBJ2-7; TRBD1 might be the D (5 bases). Looked up from germline, CDR1 is DFQATT and CDR2 is SNEGSKA (reference sequence). This CDR3 is 13 amino acids long. The V end was cut by 0 bases, the J end by 2 bases, with 8 bases between. CDR3 amino acids: CSAREAGTYEQYF. DNA for the CDR3: TGCAGTGCTAGAGAAGCAGGGACCTACGAGCAGTACTTC.

The genes are TRBV6-6 and TRBJ2-6; D might be TRBD2 (6 bases). The CDR3 length is 13 residues. Germline CDR1 is MNHNY and CDR2 is SVGAGI (reference sequence). Trimming left V 11 bases short and J 2 bases short, with 10 bases between. CDR3 bases: TGTGCCGCCAGGAGGGCTGGGGCCAACGTCCTGACTTTC. This gives the protein CAARRAGANVLTF.

V gene TRBV6-2 or TRBV6-3 combines with J gene TRBJ2-6; D perhaps matches TRBD1 (6 bases). The germline V gene encodes CDR1 MNHEY and CDR2 SVGEGT. The CDR3 runs to 15 residues. V dropped 5 bases and J dropped 0 bases, with 8 bases sitting between them. The CDR3 here is CASSKDSSGANVLTF. DNA for the CDR3: TGTGCCAGCAGTAAGGACAGCTCTGGGGCCAACGTCCTGACTTTC.

This clonotype was observed many times. This rearrangement joins TRBV5-1 to TRBJ2-6; TRBD1 aligns across 7 bases. Per germline, CDR1 SGHRS and CDR2 YFSETQ. This CDR3 contains 18 residues. V dropped 3 bases and J dropped 0; count of bases not matched to a gene: 9. The CDR3: CASSYTDRISSGANVLTF. CDR3 DNA: TGCGCCAGCAGCTATACGGACAGGATAAGCTCTGGGGCCAACGTCCTGACTTTC.

This sequence joins TRBV5-1 and TRBJ2-1, with D hard to call. The CDR3 length is 14 residues. The germline V and J ends were trimmed by 0 bases and 0 bases, with 4 bases remaining between them. Looked up from germline, CDR1 is SGHRS and CDR2 is YFSETQ. CDR3 sequence (DNA): TGCGCCAGCAGCTTGGGGGCCTCCTACAATGAGCAGTTCTTC. Protein product: CASSLGASYNEQFF.

The chain combines TRBV4-1 with TRBJ1-2, with 7 nucleotides matching TRBD1. Germline V lookup: CDR1 MGHRA, CDR2 YSYEKL. This CDR3 has 16 residues. V lost 7 bases to trimming and J lost 3 bases; unmatched junction nucleotides: 14. CDR3 bases: TGCGCCAGCACCCGAGGAGGGGGCCGGGGTGACTATGGCTACACCTTC. Its protein is CASTRGGGRGDYGYTF.

This clonotype showed up many times. This chain uses TRBV13 with TRBJ2-7; 7 bases fit TRBD2. Germline CDR1 and CDR2: PRHDT and FYEKMQ (reference sequence). Germline trimming cut 5 bases from V and 2 bases from J; bases unmatched to any gene: 12. The CDR3 sequence is 16 residues long. The CDR3 bases are TGTGCCAGCAGCCGCTTAGTTGGGGGGGGTGCCTACGAGCAGTACTTC. This translates into CASSRLVGGGAYEQYF. Drawing the rest from reference TRBV13 and TRBJ2-7, the complete variable domain is AAGVIQSPRHLIKEKRETATLKCYPIPRHDTVYWYQQGPGQDPQFLISFYEKMQSDKGSIPDRFSAQQFSDYHSELNMSSLELGDSALYFCASSRLVGGGAYEQYFGPGTRLTVT.